This T cell receptor beta chain was sequenced for a study of Ad26.COV2.S vaccination and SARS-CoV-2 variants (TCRdb year 2021). The study in broad terms: Donors in the vaccine arm were drawn from COV1001, a multicentre, randomized, double-blind, placebo-controlled phase I-IIa trial testing Ad26.COV2.S in healthy adults. Ad26.COV2.S was given intramuscularly at 5x10^10 or 1x10^11 viral particles, as a single shot or as two shots 56 days apart. The specificity and breadth of SARS-CoV-2-reactive T cell receptors after Ad26.COV2.S vaccination were assessed by TCRbeta repertoire sequencing. The TCR-sequenced set comprised around 32 samples: approximately 20 Ad26.COV2.S vaccine recipients, 5 placebo recipients and 8 SARS-CoV-2 convalescent individuals. Trial participants were randomized into five groups of five, in which low-dose or high-dose Ad26.COV2.S was given once or twice, or placebo was given on both occasions. Blinding of investigators to trial group allocation was maintained during experiments and outcome assessment.

V is cut back by 3 bases and J by 4 bases, with 9 bases in the junction unmatched. CDR1 MDHEN and CDR2 SYDVKM are derived from the germline V gene. Measured from the cysteine to the phenylalanine, the CDR3 is 16 residues long. Solely the CDR3 DNA is kept, with 48 bases framed from the first base. In regard to this clone: The target of this receptor is not known. No much larger clonotype is one base removed from it; base qualities were not supplied.

Beyond this particular receptor, the publication reports: Comparing responses between vaccine doses or regimens was not something the study was powered to do. Vaccine and placebo recipients had comparable non-spike TCR breadth, which fits with the vaccine containing only spike. Spike-specific TCR breadth was higher in Ad26.COV2.S recipients than in placebo recipients (P = 0.0014). According to the authors, total T cell responses may have been underestimated by the TCR breadth and depth analyses. After vaccination, spike-specific CD8+ and CD4+ T cell responses were reported to show substantial breadth.

The immunoSEQ Assay was the method used to sequence TCRbeta CDR3 regions. After extraction, genomic DNA underwent amplification by bias-controlled multiplex PCR, followed by high-throughput sequencing. Per the source publication's procedure: To quantify the absolute abundance of every unique TCRbeta CDR3 region, sequences were collapsed and filtered. T cell fraction was estimated by normalization of TCRbeta template counts to usable DNA, with usable DNA being measured through amplification of reference genes present in all nucleated cells. Repertoire TCRs were annotated as SARS-CoV-2-specific when V gene, CDR3 amino acid sequence and J gene were exactly matched to a known reactive TCR set. The reference SARS-CoV-2 TCR set came from MIRA and was filtered for enrichment in COVID-19-positive ImmuneCODE repertoires, removing public or cross-reactive TCRs. Based on the MIRA antigens, annotated TCRs were further analysed at the level of specific ORF or position within ORF. Breadth was defined as the number of annotated unique rearrangements divided by the total number of unique productive rearrangements, and depth was defined as the summed frequency of the annotated unique rearrangements. Two-sided Wilcoxon rank-sum tests were applied when comparing TCR breadth between groups. Not all clones reach the TCRdb copy of this immuneACCESS table, which keeps in-frame sequences only. Checked studies attribute under half of the gap to unresolved V genes and leave the rest unexplained. V and J calls and clone size are copied from that table; D and trimming were computed from the DNA. This sample gives about 450,000 clones in total; 89% of them show up just once. Of the sample, about 2.4% is held by the ten largest clones.

The sample's treatment or condition label, in plain terms: 19 received Ad26.COV2.S at low or high dose, single or two shots; about five received placebo; per-sample allocation not given. Repertoires of vaccine and placebo recipients were sequenced from samples collected on day 63 after the first injection. In Cohort 1b, some 25 adults aged 18-55 years were enrolled at a single site in Boston, USA, between 29 July and 7 August 2020. Ad26.COV2.S consisted of a replication-incompetent adenovirus type 26 vector by which a prefusion-stabilized SARS-CoV-2 spike protein from the original Wuhan strain was expressed.

This receptor was obtained from a person between 18 and 65 years old who received the Ad26.COV2.S COVID-19 vaccine or a placebo. Here the chain combines TRBV28 and TRBJ1-5; 7 middle bases align to TRBD1. Sequencing used peripheral blood, obtained in a trial of Ad26.COV2.S vaccine versus placebo. Here is the DNA: TGTGCCAGCAGTTTCTTCCGACAGGGCCGGAATCAGCCCCAGCATTTT. Its product reads: CASSFFRQGRNQPQHF.